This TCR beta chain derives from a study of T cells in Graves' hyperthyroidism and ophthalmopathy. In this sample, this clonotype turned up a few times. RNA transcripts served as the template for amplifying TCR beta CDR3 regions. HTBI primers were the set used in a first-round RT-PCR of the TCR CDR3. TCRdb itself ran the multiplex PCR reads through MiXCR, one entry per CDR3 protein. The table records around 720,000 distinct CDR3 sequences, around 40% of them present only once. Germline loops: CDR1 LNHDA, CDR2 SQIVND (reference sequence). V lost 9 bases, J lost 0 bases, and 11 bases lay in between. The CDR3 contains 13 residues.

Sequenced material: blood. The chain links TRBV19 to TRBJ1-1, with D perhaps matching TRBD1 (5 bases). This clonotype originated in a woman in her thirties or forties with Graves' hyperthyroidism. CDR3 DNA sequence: TGTGCCAGCGGGGGGAGCCTGAACACTGAAGCTTTCTTT. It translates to CASGGSLNTEAFF. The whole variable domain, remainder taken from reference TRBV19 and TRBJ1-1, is DGGITQSPKYLFRKEGQNVTLSCEQNLNHDAMYWYRQDPGQGLRLIYYSQIVNDFQKGDIAEGYSVSREKKESFPLTVTSAQKNPTAFYLCASGGSLNTEAFFGQGTRLTVV.